Presented here are 28 T cell receptor beta chains from one specimen sequenced in a study of blood T cell repertoires in COVID-19. Here immunoSEQ multiplex PCR was the method, and the copy in TCRdb shows in-frame clones only, minus some. Of 150,000 to 200,000 clones listed, approximately 86% are singletons. The sequenced sample was peripheral blood. These receptors were collected from a man between 65 and 80 years old with acute or convalescent COVID-19.

Notes on this clone: The identical CDR3 is also encoded by other nucleotide sequences in the sample. The V gene is TRBV7-3, the J gene TRBJ2-1; tentatively, D is TRBD2 (5 bases). V was trimmed by 5 bases and J by 4 bases, leaving 9 bases between them. CDR1 is SGHTA, CDR2 FQGTGA, per germline. The CDR3 totals 13 residues. The CDR3 DNA reads as TGTGCCAGCAGCCCGGGAAGTTACAATGAGCAGTTCTTC. The encoded protein is CASSPGSYNEQFF. Full variable domain (missing parts from reference TRBV7-3 and TRBJ2-1): GAGVSQTPSNKVTEKGKYVELRCDPISGHTALYWYRQSLGQGPEFLIYFQGTGAADDSGLPNDRFFAVRPEGSVSTLKIQRTERGDSAVYLCASSPGSYNEQFFGPGTRLTVL.

This chain uses TRBV7-8 with TRBJ1-5; D is possibly TRBD1 (5 bases). V was cut by 5 bases and J by 5 bases, with 13 bases left in between. The CDR3 extends over 14 amino acids. Looked up from germline, CDR1 is SGHVS and CDR2 is FQNEAQ. DNA for the CDR3: TGTGCCAGCAGCGTACCAGGGTACCATCAGCCCCAGCATTTT. The encoded protein is CASSVPGYHQPQHF.

This clone has only one observation. The V call is TRBV5-1, the J call TRBJ1-1, with a tentative D call TRBD1 (6 bases). V was trimmed by 3 bases and J by 2 bases, leaving 14 bases between them. The CDR3 runs 15 residues. Germline CDR1 is SGHRS and CDR2 is YFSETQ. The CDR3 is CASSSRGGGNTEAFF. CDR3 bases: TGCGCCAGCAGCTCCAGGGGAGGGGGAAACACTGAAGCTTTCTTT.

The V and J genes are TRBV7-8 and TRBJ2-3; 9 bases fit TRBD1. CDR1 SGHVS and CDR2 FQNEAQ come from the germline V gene. Losses at the gene ends were 3 bases for V and 6 bases for J; bases not matched to a gene: 4. The CDR3 loop spans 14 amino acids. The CDR3 DNA reads TGTGCCAGCAGCTTCGGGACAGGGTGGGATACGCAGTATTTT. It specifies CASSFGTGWDTQYF.

This clone was recorded once. The rearrangement uses TRBV7-2 and TRBJ2-2, with D perhaps matching TRBD2 (5 bases). With 5 bases removed from V and 1 base from J, the gap between germline ends came to 11 bases. There are 15 residues in the CDR3. Germline-derived CDR1 and CDR2 are SGHTA and FQGNSA. CDR3 in amino acids: CASSRTRENTGELFF. DNA for the CDR3: TGTGCCAGCAGCCGTACTAGGGAGAACACCGGGGAGCTGTTTTTT. The whole variable domain, remainder taken from reference TRBV7-2 and TRBJ2-2, is GAGVSQSPSNKVTEKGKDVELRCDPISGHTALYWYRQSLGQGLEFLIYFQGNSAPDKSGLPSDRFSAERTGGSVSTLTIQRTQQEDSAVYLCASSRTRENTGELFFGEGSRLTVL.

The J gene is TRBJ1-2, the V gene TRBV2, with 9 bases matching TRBD1. This CDR3 region has 13 residues. CDR1 and CDR2 (germline): SNHLY, FYNNEI. V gave up 8 bases and J gave up 6 bases; unmatched junction bases: 7. The CDR3 nucleotides are TGTGCCAGCGGCTGGACAGGGGCCGATGGCTACACCTTC. Translating gives CASGWTGADGYTF.

This rearrangement joins TRBV30 to TRBJ2-4; D remains ambiguous. CDR1 and CDR2 (germline): GTSNPN, SVGIG (reference sequence). CDR3 length equals 12 residues. Here the CDR3 reads CVTLEAKNIQYF. CDR3 nucleotides: TGTGTCACCTTAGAGGCCAAAAACATTCAGTACTTC.

Points on this clone: Other DNA sequences in the sample encode the same CDR3. V gene TRBV7-9 combines with J gene TRBJ2-3, with D perhaps TRBD1 (6 bases). Germline V CDR1 and CDR2: SEHNR, FQNEAQ (reference sequence). This CDR3 is 13 amino acids long. V lost 5 bases to trimming and J lost 3 bases, with 9 bases between them. This CDR3 reads CASSLTGTDTQYF. The DNA for the CDR3 is TGTGCCAGCAGCCTAACAGGGACAGATACGCAGTATTTT. Full variable domain (remainder filled in from reference TRBV7-9 and TRBJ2-3): DTGVSQNPRHKITKRGQNVTFRCDPISEHNRLYWYRQTLGQGPEFLTYFQNEAQLEKSRLLSDRFSAERPKGSFSTLEIQRTEQGDSAMYLCASSLTGTDTQYFGPGTRLTVL.

The count of this clone is one. The chain carries TRBV18 and TRBJ2-7; no reliable D call. This CDR3 is 12 amino acids long. Germline V gene sequence: CDR1 KGHSH, CDR2 LQKENI. V was clipped by 3 bases and J by 2 bases, with 5 bases between them. The CDR3 coding sequence is TGTGCCAGCTCACCTTACACCTACGAGCAGTACTTC. Protein product: CASSPYTYEQYF.

This clone was seen once. The genes are TRBV5-1 and TRBJ1-4; the D gene is possibly TRBD1 (6 bases). Germline CDR1 SGHRS, CDR2 YFSETQ. V lost 0 bases and J 6 bases, leaving 12 bases between the germline ends. The CDR3 is 15 amino acids. The CDR3 sequence: CASSLEGRGDEKLFF. Here the CDR3 DNA reads TGCGCCAGCAGCTTGGAGGGCAGGGGAGATGAAAAACTGTTTTTT.

The V and J genes are TRBV5-1 and TRBJ2-1; D uncertain. The V end lost 1 base, the J end lost 0 bases, and 5 bases lay between the germline ends. CDR1 SGHRS and CDR2 YFSETQ come from the germline V gene. The CDR3 spans 14 residues. As DNA, the CDR3 is TGCGCCAGCAGCTTGACTTCCTCCTACAATGAGCAGTTCTTC. Translation: CASSLTSSYNEQFF.

The chain uses TRBV2 and TRBJ2-1; the D gene is possibly TRBD1 (6 bases). This CDR3 comprises 17 residues. CDR1 SNHLY and CDR2 FYNNEI come from the germline V gene. V was pared by 4 bases and J by 1 base, with 17 bases between. The CDR3 region has the DNA TGTGCCAGCAGTGGTAACTCCGGGACAAGTTCCTACAATGAGCAGTTCTTC. Its translation: CASSGNSGTSSYNEQFF. Combining the CDR3 with reference TRBV2 and TRBJ2-1 gives the whole variable domain EPEVTQTPSHQVTQMGQEVILRCVPISNHLYFYWYRQILGQKVEFLVSFYNNEISEKSEIFDDQFSVERPDGSNFTLKIRSTKLEDSAMYFCASSGNSGTSSYNEQFFGPGTRLTVL.

This chain joins TRBV27 and TRBJ2-7; D remains unclear. The CDR3 length is 13 residues. From germline, CDR1 is MNHEY and CDR2 SMNVEV (reference sequence). Trimming removed 3 bases from V and 5 bases from J, with 11 bases in between. CDR3 sequence: CASSLSHFHEQYF. CDR3 sequence (DNA): TGTGCCAGCAGTTTGTCGCACTTTCACGAGCAGTACTTC.

The chain has TRBV7-3 and TRBJ2-1; D gene unclear. CDR3 size: 15 residues. Germline CDR1 reads SGHTA; CDR2 reads FQGTGA. Trimming shortened V by 3 bases and J by 9 bases, and 18 bases separated the two germline ends. CDR3: CASSFSGSGTVEQFF. CDR3 DNA sequence: TGTGCCAGCAGCTTCTCCGGGTCCGGAACTGTTGAGCAGTTCTTC. The variable domain in full, completed from reference TRBV7-3 and TRBJ2-1, reads GAGVSQTPSNKVTEKGKYVELRCDPISGHTALYWYRQSLGQGPEFLIYFQGTGAADDSGLPNDRFFAVRPEGSVSTLKIQRTERGDSAVYLCASSFSGSGTVEQFFGPGTRLTVL.

This chain joins TRBV7-2 and TRBJ2-2; no clear D gene. The CDR3 is 14 amino acids. With 5 bases removed from V and 4 bases from J, the gap between germline ends came to 11 bases. CDR1 SGHTA and CDR2 FQGNSA come from the germline V gene. This chain's CDR3 is CASSRDLTTGELFF. In DNA, the CDR3 is TGTGCCAGCAGCCGCGACTTAACCACCGGGGAGCTGTTTTTT. The whole variable domain, filled in from reference TRBV7-2 and TRBJ2-2, reads GAGVSQSPSNKVTEKGKDVELRCDPISGHTALYWYRQSLGQGLEFLIYFQGNSAPDKSGLPSDRFSAERTGGSVSTLTIQRTQQEDSAVYLCASSRDLTTGELFFGEGSRLTVL.

CDR3 sequence (DNA): TGCGCCAGCAGCACGCGAGGACAGGGGGGAGGCTACACCTTC. It yields the protein CASSTRGQGGGYTF. The V and J genes are TRBV5-1 and TRBJ1-2; 10 bases fit TRBD1. The length of the CDR3 is 14 residues. V shed 4 bases, J shed 8 bases, and the junction held 8 bases outside the gene matches. CDR1 and CDR2 from the germline V gene are SGHRS and YFSETQ.

J is TRBJ1-5 and V is TRBV5-6; D possibly corresponds to TRBD1 (6 bases). Germline V gene lookup returns CDR1 SGHDT and CDR2 YYEEEE. CDR3 length: 14 residues. The V gene lost 4 bases and the J gene lost 4 bases, with 12 bases spanning the gap. The CDR3: CASSIGQRNQPQHF. The CDR3 nucleotides read TGTGCCAGCAGCATCGGACAGCGTAATCAGCCCCAGCATTTT.

V usage is TRBV3-1 (or the pseudogene TRBV3-2) and J usage is TRBJ2-3, with D perhaps matching TRBD2 (6 bases). The CDR3 covers 14 residues. From germline, CDR1 is LGHDT and CDR2 YNNKEL (reference sequence). Trimming removed 8 bases from V and 0 bases from J, with 12 bases in between. The CDR3 protein is CASRAGFSTDTQYF. The DNA of the CDR3 is TGTGCCAGCCGTGCGGGATTTAGCACAGATACGCAGTATTTT.

V and J are TRBV6-5 and TRBJ1-1; D gene uncertain. The CDR3 extends over 15 amino acids. Germline CDR1 MNHEY, CDR2 SVGAGI. With 4 bases removed from V and 2 bases from J, the gap between germline ends came to 14 bases. The DNA of the CDR3 is TGTGCCAGCAGTTCCCAAGGAGGGATAAACACTGAAGCTTTCTTT. Translation gives CASSSQGGINTEAFF.

The chain is built from TRBV6-8 and TRBJ2-3; no clear D. Per the germline V gene, CDR1 is MNHGY and CDR2 is SAAAGT. The CDR3 is 18 amino acids. V shed 0 bases and J shed 6 bases, with 22 bases lying between them. CDR3 amino acids: CASSYSMRRSPTSDTQYF. The CDR3 DNA reads TGTGCCAGCAGTTACTCGATGAGGCGGTCTCCTACCTCGGATACGCAGTATTTT.

This chain uses TRBV7-3 with TRBJ1-2; the match to TRBD1 covers 9 bases. Germline V lookup: CDR1 SGHTA, CDR2 FQGTGA. The CDR3 is 14 residues long. V lost 5 bases to trimming and J lost 6 bases; unmatched junction nucleotides: 7. CDR3 protein: CASSPQGAVNGYTF. For the CDR3, the DNA is TGTGCCAGCAGCCCACAGGGGGCAGTTAATGGCTACACCTTC.

Written as DNA, the CDR3 is TGCGCCAGCAGCATATCCAGCGGGAAAAGCTACAATGAGCAGTTCTTC. Encoded protein: CASSISSGKSYNEQFF. This chain connects TRBV5-1 to TRBJ2-1, with 7 nucleotides matching TRBD2. The J segment lost 3 bases and the V segment lost 4 bases, leaving 10 bases of the junction unmatched. Per germline, CDR1 SGHRS and CDR2 YFSETQ. This CDR3 contains 16 residues.

The J gene is TRBJ1-2, the V gene TRBV5-1, with TRBD1 matching over 8 bases. The V gene's germline CDR1 is SGHRS and CDR2 YFSETQ. After removal of 4 bases from V and 5 bases from J, the junction contained 4 bases not matched to a gene. CDR3 length: 13 amino acids. CDR3 nucleotides: TGCGCCAGCAGCACCTGGACAGGGTATGGCTACACCTTC. It specifies CASSTWTGYGYTF.

V is TRBV11-3 and J is TRBJ2-5; 8 bases fit TRBD1. The trim removed 1 base at V and 3 bases at J, leaving 4 bases unmatched. Germline values: CDR1 SGHNT, CDR2 YENEEA. There are 15 residues in the CDR3. The CDR3 DNA is TGTGCCAGCAGCTTAGGTGCGACAGGGGAAGAGACCCAGTACTTC. The encoded protein is CASSLGATGEETQYF.

As for this clone: At one end, the junction sequence differs from germline, possibly due to a read error. CDR3 sequence: CATTDFRGRISTEAFF. In DNA form, the CDR3 reads TGTGCCACCACTGATTTTAGGGGGCGGATAAGCACTGAAGCTTTCTTT. The chain employs TRBV24-1 and TRBJ1-1; 7 nucleotides line up with TRBD1. The CDR3 has 16 amino acids. Germline CDR1 reads KGHDR; CDR2 reads SFDVKD.

This clone appeared a few times. This chain connects TRBV6-5 to TRBJ2-4; maybe TRBD1 (5 bases). Germline CDR1 and CDR2: MNHEY and SVGAGI. Trimming removed 0 bases from V and 6 bases from J, with 12 bases in between. The CDR3 runs 15 residues. This chain's CDR3 is CASSYSGARGNIQYF. The CDR3 DNA is TGTGCCAGCAGTTACTCTGGGGCTCGAGGAAACATTCAGTACTTC.

V is TRBV3-1 (or the pseudogene TRBV3-2) and J is TRBJ2-7; TRBD2 matches 8 bases. Germline V CDR1 and CDR2: LGHDT, YNNKEL (reference sequence). J gave up 7 bases and V 0 bases, and 8 bases lay outside the gene matches. This CDR3 spans 15 amino acids. The CDR3 loop is CASSQEPTSAREQYF. In DNA form, the CDR3 reads TGTGCCAGCAGCCAAGAACCGACTAGCGCGAGGGAGCAGTACTTC.

The rearrangement joins TRBV28 to TRBJ1-2; 7 bases match TRBD1. The length of the CDR3 is 15 residues. CDR1 is MDHEN, CDR2 SYDVKM, per germline. The V gene end was trimmed by 6 bases and the J gene end by 4 bases; junction bases not matched to a gene: 11. CDR3 nucleotides: TGTGCCAGCAGCGAACAGGGGACCCTTTTCTATGGCTACACCTTC. Translated, it gives CASSEQGTLFYGYTF.